This section outlines one TCR beta chain sequence together with its context. Antigen specificity is unknown. The data were obtained in a study of shared clonotypes between healthy human individuals. Data came from immunoSEQ multiplex PCR; TCRdb stores just in-frame clones and leaves some out. Found here are some 2,400,000 clones, almost 96% of them singletons; the top ten hold approximately 0.13%. Study-level findings and limits: The genetic and exposure-history diversity represented was limited by few donors.

V lost 3 bases and J lost 8; bases outside the gene matches: 3. CDR3 length: 15 amino acids. Germline lookup yields CDR1 MNHEY and CDR2 SVGAGI. The chain combines TRBV6-5 with TRBJ2-1, with 14 bases fitting TRBD2. The source is a man aged 18-30 years in good health. Input material: naive CD4+ T cells sorted from blood. Indicated subset: CD45RA+ positively selected. The CDR3 region is CASSYGTSGRDEQFF. The CDR3 bases are TGTGCCAGCAGTTATGGGACTAGCGGGAGAGATGAGCAGTTCTTC.